This T cell receptor (beta chain) emerged from a study of cytomegalovirus exposure and HLA in healthy donors. This CDR3 comprises 19 residues. Germline V gene sequence: CDR1 SGHVS, CDR2 FQNEAQ. Trimming removed 1 base from V and 0 bases from J, with 19 bases in between. A word on this clone: What it binds is not known.

General observations from the study: HLA alleles showed associations with 15,000 to 20,000 TCR beta sequences in a later analysis, at a 0.05 false discovery rate. It was likely that a cluster of highly shared sequence variants was a sequencing artifact.

The PCR had 60 Vbeta and 13 Jbeta primers. Produced via immunoSEQ multiplex PCR; TCRdb's table is partial and in-frame only. This table holds around 50,000 clones, roughly 83% found once. Each donor was healthy, and each was a bone marrow donor. This chain connects TRBV7-8 to TRBJ1-3, with a weak D call TRBD1 (6 bases). The sequenced sample consisted of PBMCs. The receptor comes from a man aged 35 to 55 in good health and CMV-seronegative. The CDR3 DNA reads as TGTGCCAGCAGCTTAGTGGGGGCCACCACCCTGAGCTCTGGAAACACCATATATTTT. This gives the protein CASSLVGATTLSSGNTIYF.